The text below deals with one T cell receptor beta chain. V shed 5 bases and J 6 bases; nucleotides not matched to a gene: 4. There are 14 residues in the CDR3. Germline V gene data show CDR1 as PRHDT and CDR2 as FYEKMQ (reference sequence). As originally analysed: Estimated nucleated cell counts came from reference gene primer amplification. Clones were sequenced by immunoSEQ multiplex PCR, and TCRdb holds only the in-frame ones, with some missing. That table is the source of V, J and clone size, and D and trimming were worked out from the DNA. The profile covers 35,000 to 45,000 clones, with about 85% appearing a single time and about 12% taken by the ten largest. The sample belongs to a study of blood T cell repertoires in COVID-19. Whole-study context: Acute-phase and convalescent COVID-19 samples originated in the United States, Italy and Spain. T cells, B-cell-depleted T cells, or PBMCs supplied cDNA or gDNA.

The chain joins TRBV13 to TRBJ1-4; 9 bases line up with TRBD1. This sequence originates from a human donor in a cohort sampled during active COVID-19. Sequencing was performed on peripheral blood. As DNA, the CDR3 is TGTGCCAGCAGCCAGGGACAGGGTCATGAAAAACTGTTTTTT. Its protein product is CASSQGQGHEKLFF.